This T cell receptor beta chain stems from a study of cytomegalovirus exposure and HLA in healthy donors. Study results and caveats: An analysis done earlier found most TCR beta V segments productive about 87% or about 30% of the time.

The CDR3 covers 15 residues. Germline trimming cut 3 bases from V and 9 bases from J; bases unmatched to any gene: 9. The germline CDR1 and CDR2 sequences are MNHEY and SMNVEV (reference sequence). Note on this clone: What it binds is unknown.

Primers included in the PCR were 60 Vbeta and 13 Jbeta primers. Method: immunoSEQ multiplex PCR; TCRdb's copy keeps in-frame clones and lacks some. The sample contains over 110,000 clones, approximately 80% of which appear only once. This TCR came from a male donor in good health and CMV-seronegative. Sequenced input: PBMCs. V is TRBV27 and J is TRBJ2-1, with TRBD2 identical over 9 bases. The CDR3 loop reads CASSFGLAGSGEQFF. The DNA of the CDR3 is TGTGCCAGCAGTTTTGGGCTAGCGGGATCAGGTGAGCAGTTCTTC.